These 32 T cell receptor beta chains originate from one sample sequenced in a study of OX40 agonist ivuxolimab in advanced cancers. Here immunoSEQ multiplex PCR was the method, and the copy in TCRdb shows in-frame clones only, minus some. Of approximately 74,000 clones listed, 65% to 80% are singletons. The specimen was CD4+ or CD8+ T cells sorted from blood, collected in a trial of the OX40 agonist ivuxolimab. The receptor set was obtained from an adult with an advanced solid tumor such as melanoma, head and neck, liver or kidney cancer.

V is TRBV4-1 and J is TRBJ1-3, with a possible D match to TRBD1 (5 bases). CDR1 and CDR2 from the germline V gene are MGHRA and YSYEKL. The V end lost 1 base, the J end lost 3 bases, and 10 bases lay between the germline ends. The CDR3 extends over 15 amino acids. For the CDR3, the DNA is TGCGCCAGCAGCCAAGGTCAGGGTGGTGGAAACACCATATATTTT. Protein: CASSQGQGGGNTIYF.

This chain uses TRBV4-1 with TRBJ2-3, with 9 nucleotides matching TRBD2. J gave up 4 bases and V 4 bases, and 9 bases lay outside the gene matches. CDR3 length equals 16 residues. Germline V gives CDR1 MGHRA, CDR2 YSYEKL. The CDR3 nucleotides are TGCGCCAGCAGCCCATCCGGGACTAGCTTTCCAGATACGCAGTATTTT. Encoded protein: CASSPSGTSFPDTQYF.

The chain is built from TRBV13 and TRBJ2-7; D gene uncertain. V shed 5 bases and J shed 3 bases, with 17 bases lying between them. CDR1 is PRHDT and CDR2 is FYEKMQ in the germline V gene (reference sequence). This CDR3 has 15 residues. The CDR3 coding sequence is TGTGCCAGCAGCCCATTATGGACGGCTAACTACGAGCAGTACTTC. Translating gives CASSPLWTANYEQYF.

The rearrangement uses TRBV7-2 and TRBJ2-7; D is perhaps TRBD1 or TRBD2 (5 bases each). Germline V gives CDR1 SGHTA, CDR2 FQGNSA. The CDR3 is made up of 14 amino acids. Trimming took 1 base from V and 8 from J, leaving 15 bases between them. CDR3 DNA sequence: TGTGCCAGCAGCTTAGAGGTGGGGACGGGGAAGCAGTACTTC. This encodes CASSLEVGTGKQYF. Variable domain in full (rest from reference TRBV7-2 and TRBJ2-7): GAGVSQSPSNKVTEKGKDVELRCDPISGHTALYWYRQSLGQGLEFLIYFQGNSAPDKSGLPSDRFSAERTGGSVSTLTIQRTQQEDSAVYLCASSLEVGTGKQYFGPGTRLTVT.

This clone was seen once. This chain connects TRBV29-1 to TRBJ2-7, with 8 bases that match TRBD2. The trim removed 4 bases at V and 1 base at J, leaving 6 bases unmatched. The germline V gene encodes CDR1 SQVTM and CDR2 ANQGSEA. The CDR3 spans 14 residues. In DNA, the CDR3 is TGCAGCGTTGTATCTCGGGAGGGATCCTACGAGCAGTACTTC. Translating it yields CSVVSREGSYEQYF.

CDR3 bases: TGTGCCAGCAGCTTGACAGGGAGGAACACTGAAGCTTTCTTT. The encoded protein is CASSLTGRNTEAFF. The chain joins TRBV5-5 to TRBJ1-1; D is possibly TRBD1 (6 bases). Germline V lookup: CDR1 SGHKS, CDR2 YYEKEE (reference sequence). V was trimmed by 1 base and J by 1 base, leaving 8 bases between them. The CDR3 sequence is 14 residues long.

The chain is built from TRBV5-6 and TRBJ1-6; 11 bases are shared with TRBD1. The ends lost 4 bases at V and 12 bases at J; junction bases unmatched: 3. The length of the CDR3 is 13 residues. From germline, CDR1 is SGHDT and CDR2 YYEEEE. The DNA for the CDR3 is TGTGCCAGCAGCAGGGACAGGGGGAGACCCCTCCACTTT. Amino acid sequence: CASSRDRGRPLHF.

V and J are TRBV5-1 and TRBJ2-7; TRBD1 or TRBD2 may be the D gene (5 bases each). The V gene lost 0 bases and the J gene lost 2 bases, with 9 bases spanning the gap. CDR1 and CDR2 from the germline V gene are SGHRS and YFSETQ. The CDR3 sequence is 14 residues long. The CDR3 protein is CASSLGGKPYEQYF. The CDR3 nucleotides are TGCGCCAGCAGCTTGGGGGGGAAACCCTACGAGCAGTACTTC.

The rearrangement uses TRBV5-1 and TRBJ2-7; 9 bases are a match to TRBD1. V lost 4 bases, J lost 3 bases, and 2 bases stayed unmatched. The CDR3 length is 13 residues. The germline gives CDR1 SGHRS, CDR2 YFSETQ. The CDR3 region is CASSQDRGYEQYF. CDR3 DNA sequence: TGCGCCAGCAGCCAGGACAGGGGCTACGAGCAGTACTTC.

The rearrangement uses TRBV25-1 and TRBJ1-1, with D perhaps matching TRBD1 (5 bases). This CDR3 has 14 residues. Germline loops: CDR1 MGHDK, CDR2 SYGVNS. With 5 bases removed from V and 1 base from J, the gap between germline ends came to 11 bases. The DNA for the CDR3 is TGTGCCAGCAGTAGGGGAGGGTCGAACACTGAAGCTTTCTTT. It specifies CASSRGGSNTEAFF.

The J gene is TRBJ2-7, the V gene TRBV5-1; D tentatively fits TRBD1 or TRBD2 (5 bases each). V was clipped by 0 bases and J by 0 bases, with 10 bases between them. Germline V CDR1 and CDR2: SGHRS, YFSETQ. The CDR3 is 15 residues long. The CDR3 here is CASSLGGVASYEQYF. CDR3 coding DNA: TGCGCCAGCAGCTTGGGAGGGGTGGCCTCCTACGAGCAGTACTTC. Based on the CDR3 plus reference TRBV5-1 and TRBJ2-7, the full variable domain is KAGVTQTPRYLIKTRGQQVTLSCSPISGHRSVSWYQQTPGQGLQFLFEYFSETQRNKGNFPGRFSGRQFSNSRSEMNVSTLELGDSALYLCASSLGGVASYEQYFGPGTRLTVT.

CDR3 loop: CASSSQGRREKLFF. Written as DNA, the CDR3 is TGTGCCAGCAGTTCACAGGGGCGGCGGGAAAAACTGTTTTTT. This sequence joins TRBV2 and TRBJ1-4; 7 nucleotides align to TRBD1. The CDR3 consists of 14 residues. CDR1 is SNHLY, CDR2 FYNNEI, per germline. With 5 bases clipped from V and 8 bases from J, the junction kept 8 bases outside the gene matches.

The chain has TRBV5-1 and TRBJ1-4; 9 bases match TRBD1. With V trimmed by 10 bases and J by 6 bases, 4 bases remained unmatched. The CDR3 is 12 amino acids. Germline CDR1 is SGHRS and CDR2 is YFSETQ. This CDR3 is CACTGGYEKLFF. Here the CDR3 DNA reads TGCGCCTGCACAGGGGGCTATGAAAAACTGTTTTTT.

This rearrangement joins TRBV19 to TRBJ2-3; 11 nucleotides match TRBD1. The CDR3 is 15 residues long. Per germline, CDR1 LNHDA and CDR2 SQIVND (reference sequence). The V gene end was trimmed by 1 base and the J gene end by 6 bases; junction bases not matched to a gene: 3. CDR3 loop: CASSIGTGGPDTQYF. In nucleotides, the CDR3 is TGTGCCAGTAGTATAGGGACAGGGGGCCCGGATACGCAGTATTTT.

The chain joins TRBV19 to TRBJ1-5, with D tentatively TRBD1 (5 bases). V lost 4 bases and J 3 bases, leaving 10 bases between the germline ends. CDR1 and CDR2 (germline): LNHDA, SQIVND (reference sequence). This CDR3 has 14 residues. The DNA for the CDR3 is TGTGCCAGTAGTAACGGACAAGACAATCAGCCCCAGCATTTT. Amino acids: CASSNGQDNQPQHF.

The chain is built from TRBV7-2 and TRBJ2-5; D uncertain. V was shortened by 5 bases and J by 2 bases, with 9 bases between the two germline ends. The germline CDR1 and CDR2 sequences are SGHTA and FQGNSA. The CDR3 has 13 amino acids. The CDR3 DNA reads as TGTGCCAGCAGCCCCGGGCTGCAAGAGACCCAGTACTTC. It yields the protein CASSPGLQETQYF.

V usage is TRBV7-2 and J usage is TRBJ2-1; TRBD2 matches at 7 bases. Germline V gene lookup returns CDR1 SGHTA and CDR2 FQGNSA. Trimming at V came to 5 bases and at J to 2 bases, leaving 6 bases not matched to a gene. The CDR3 contains 15 residues. For the CDR3, the DNA is TGTGCCAGCAGCATAACTAGCGCCCCCTACAATGAGCAGTTCTTC. Translation gives CASSITSAPYNEQFF. The full variable domain, with the rest looked up from reference TRBV7-2 and TRBJ2-1, is GAGVSQSPSNKVTEKGKDVELRCDPISGHTALYWYRQSLGQGLEFLIYFQGNSAPDKSGLPSDRFSAERTGGSVSTLTIQRTQQEDSAVYLCASSITSAPYNEQFFGPGTRLTVL.

In its sample, this clone was seen a few times. The CDR3 bases are TGTGCCAGCCAAACACAGGGGAACACTGAAGCTTTCTTT. This gives the protein CASQTQGNTEAFF. V usage is TRBV19 and J usage is TRBJ1-1; D perhaps matches TRBD1 (6 bases). V gave up 9 bases and J gave up 1 base, with 12 bases separating them. The CDR3 extends over 13 amino acids. Germline CDR1 is LNHDA and CDR2 is SQIVND (reference sequence).

This sequence joins TRBV19 and TRBJ1-1, with D tentatively TRBD1 (6 bases). Trimming stripped 4 bases from V and 4 bases from J, with 10 bases between. The CDR3 loop spans 13 amino acids. Germline CDR1 and CDR2: LNHDA and SQIVND (reference sequence). The CDR3 region is CASSTGGRTEAFF. The CDR3 DNA sequence: TGTGCCAGTAGTACTGGGGGGCGCACTGAAGCTTTCTTT.

The chain joins TRBV13 to TRBJ2-2; D is possibly TRBD2 (6 bases). CDR3 length: 17 amino acids. The germline gives CDR1 PRHDT, CDR2 FYEKMQ (reference sequence). V dropped 5 bases and J dropped 3 bases, with 19 bases sitting between them. CDR3 DNA: TGTGCCAGCAGCCGCTTTTTAGGAGGGGCCTACACCGGGGAGCTGTTTTTT. Its protein product is CASSRFLGGAYTGELFF.

The J gene is TRBJ2-7, the V gene TRBV21-1. TRBV21-1 is a recognized pseudogene. The CDR3 loop spans 16 amino acids. The CDR3 sequence is CASSKESWDGSYEQYF. DNA of the CDR3: TGTGCCAGCAGCAAAGAAAGCTGGGACGGCTCCTACGAGCAGTACTTC.

V usage is TRBV4-2 and J usage is TRBJ2-1; weak D call: TRBD1 (6 bases). CDR1 and CDR2 from the germline V gene are LGHNA and YNFKEQ. Trimming pared 1 base from V and 8 bases from J, leaving 12 bases between. The CDR3 has 14 amino acids. The CDR3, as DNA: TGTGCCAGCAGCCAAGGGACAGTCCTGGATGAGCAGTTCTTC. As protein: CASSQGTVLDEQFF.

The CDR3 region is CASSLGDWGVGNQPQHF. The CDR3 region has the DNA TGTGCCAGCAGCTTGGGCGATTGGGGCGTCGGCAATCAGCCCCAGCATTTT. The rearrangement joins TRBV5-6 to TRBJ1-5; D possibly corresponds to TRBD1 (5 bases). Germline loops: CDR1 SGHDT, CDR2 YYEEEE. V shed 0 bases and J shed 2 bases, with 15 bases lying between them. The CDR3 is made up of 17 amino acids.

The chain carries TRBV10-3 and TRBJ2-3; the D is unclear. Germline V gives CDR1 ENHRY, CDR2 SYGVKD. Trimming shortened V by 4 bases and J by 2 bases, and 10 bases separated the two germline ends. The CDR3 is 14 amino acids. For the CDR3, the DNA is TGTGCCATCAGTGTTGGGCCCAACACAGATACGCAGTATTTT. As protein: CAISVGPNTDTQYF.

The chain joins TRBV9 to TRBJ1-2; the D gene is possibly TRBD1 (6 bases). CDR1 is SGDLS, CDR2 YYNGEE, per germline. V lost 4 bases to trimming and J lost 7 bases, with 14 bases between them. The CDR3 loop spans 13 amino acids. The CDR3 sequence is CASSNTGTGGYTF. The CDR3 nucleotides read TGTGCCAGCAGCAATACAGGGACGGGTGGCTACACCTTC.

J is TRBJ2-5 and V is TRBV19, with D possibly TRBD1 on 6 matching bases. Trimming pared 9 bases from V and 5 bases from J, leaving 13 bases between. Germline-derived CDR1 and CDR2 are LNHDA and SQIVND (reference sequence). The CDR3 loop spans 12 amino acids. The CDR3 loop is CASRQAGETQYF. DNA for the CDR3: TGTGCCAGCCGACAGGCTGGCGAGACCCAGTACTTC.

The sample holds a few counts of this clone. The J gene is TRBJ1-1, the V gene TRBV28; 7 nucleotides line up with TRBD1. Germline V gives CDR1 MDHEN, CDR2 SYDVKM. The CDR3 is made up of 12 amino acids. The J segment lost 11 bases and the V segment lost 6 bases, leaving 9 bases of the junction unmatched. This chain's CDR3 is CASSLRQGRAFF. The DNA of the CDR3 is TGTGCCAGCAGCCTTAGACAGGGTCGGGCTTTCTTT.

This clone appeared a single time. The chain uses TRBV4-1 and TRBJ2-7, with D possibly being TRBD2 (6 bases). The CDR3 has 14 residues. Trimming left V 4 bases short and J 2 bases short, with 12 bases between. Germline V gene lookup returns CDR1 MGHRA and CDR2 YSYEKL. The CDR3 DNA is TGCGCCAGCAGCCCGGGACTGATTACCTACGAGCAGTACTTC. As protein: CASSPGLITYEQYF.

V gene TRBV7-2 combines with J gene TRBJ2-7; 10 bases are shared with TRBD1. CDR1 is SGHTA and CDR2 is FQGNSA in the germline V gene. V shed 4 bases, J shed 2 bases, and the junction held 5 bases outside the gene matches. The CDR3 spans 15 residues. The CDR3 coding sequence is TGTGCCAGCAGCTCAACCGGGACAGGGGCCTACGAGCAGTACTTC. Amino acids: CASSSTGTGAYEQYF. Together with reference TRBV7-2 and TRBJ2-7, the CDR3 gives the full variable domain: GAGVSQSPSNKVTEKGKDVELRCDPISGHTALYWYRQSLGQGLEFLIYFQGNSAPDKSGLPSDRFSAERTGGSVSTLTIQRTQQEDSAVYLCASSSTGTGAYEQYFGPGTRLTVT.

This clone has only one observation. The genes are TRBV5-1 and TRBJ2-7, with D tentatively TRBD1 (6 bases). Germline CDR1 SGHRS, CDR2 YFSETQ. The CDR3 is 15 amino acids. The V end lost 4 bases, the J end lost 0 bases, and 14 bases lay between the germline ends. The CDR3 protein is CASSADRTSSYEQYF. The DNA for the CDR3 is TGCGCCAGCAGCGCCGACAGGACCTCCTCCTACGAGCAGTACTTC.

This clone came up a few times. The chain has TRBV30 and TRBJ1-1; TRBD1 agrees at 8 bases. There are 14 residues in the CDR3. J gave up 5 bases and V 1 base, and 6 bases lay outside the gene matches. Germline CDR1 is GTSNPN and CDR2 is SVGIG (reference sequence). The CDR3 nucleotides are TGTGCCTGGAGTGGGACAGGGAGGAGGACTGAAGCTTTCTTT. This translates into CAWSGTGRRTEAFF.

The rearrangement links TRBV7-8 to TRBJ2-2; no definite D call. CDR1 SGHVS and CDR2 FQNEAQ come from the germline V gene. V was shortened by 1 base and J by 7 bases, with 7 bases between the two germline ends. The CDR3 consists of 13 residues. The CDR3 DNA follows: TGTGCCAGCAGCTTAGATGTTATCGGGGAGCTGTTTTTT. Amino acids: CASSLDVIGELFF. Full variable domain (missing parts from reference TRBV7-8 and TRBJ2-2): GAGVSQSPRYKVAKRGQDVALRCDPISGHVSLFWYQQALGQGPEFLTYFQNEAQLDKSGLPSDRFFAERPEGSVSTLKIQRTQQEDSAVYLCASSLDVIGELFFGEGSRLTVL.